The source of this T cell receptor (beta chain) is a study of CD8+CD57+ T cells in acquired aplastic anemia. Genomic DNA served as template for TCR beta VDJ and CDR3 profiling. Using its own MiXCR run on the reads, TCRdb lists one record per CDR3 protein. Found here are about 40,000 distinct CDR3 sequences, approximately 63% of them singletons; the top ten hold 45% to 65%. An expansion of CD8+CD57+ cells by flow cytometry had been shown in patients chosen for sequencing. Germline V gene sequence: CDR1 SGHRS, CDR2 YFSETQ. The CDR3 has 16 amino acids. Trimming removed 0 bases from V and 7 bases from J; junction bases left unmatched: 8.

The sequenced material came from sorted CD4+, CD8+, or CD8+CD57+ T cells (not recorded which) from PBMCs. The sequence was obtained from a human donor with aplastic anemia. The chain combines TRBV5-1 with TRBJ2-1; 9 bases line up with TRBD2. CDR3 protein: CASSLVSGGQGNEQFF. CDR3 bases: TGCGCCAGCAGCTTGGTTAGCGGGGGCCAGGGGAATGAGCAGTTCTTC.